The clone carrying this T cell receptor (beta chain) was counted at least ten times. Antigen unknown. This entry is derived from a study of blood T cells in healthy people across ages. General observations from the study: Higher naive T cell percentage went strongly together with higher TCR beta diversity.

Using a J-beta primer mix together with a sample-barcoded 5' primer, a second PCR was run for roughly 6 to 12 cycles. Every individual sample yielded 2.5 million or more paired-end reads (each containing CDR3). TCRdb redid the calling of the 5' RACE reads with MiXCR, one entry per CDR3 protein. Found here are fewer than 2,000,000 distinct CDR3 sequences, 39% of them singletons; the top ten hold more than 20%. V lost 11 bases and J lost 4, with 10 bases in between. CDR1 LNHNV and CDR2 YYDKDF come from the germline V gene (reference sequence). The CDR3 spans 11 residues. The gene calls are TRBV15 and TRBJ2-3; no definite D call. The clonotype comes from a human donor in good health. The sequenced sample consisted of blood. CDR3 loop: CALREADTQYF. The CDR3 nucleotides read TGTGCCCTAAGAGAAGCAGATACGCAGTATTTT.